These 31 T cell receptor beta chains came from one sample sequenced in a study of T cell responses to AZD1222 COVID-19 vaccine. Sequencing used immunoSEQ multiplex PCR; TCRdb keeps in-frame clones, though not all of them. The sample carries 70,000 or so clones, around nine tenths recorded once. Sequencing used peripheral blood, obtained on day 0 of AZD1222 vaccination. The receptors here all came from an adult in good health.

The CDR3 here is CASSLTGPGGGQHF. The CDR3, as DNA: TGTGCCAGCAGTCTGACAGGGCCTGGGGGCGGGCAGCATTTT. The chain combines TRBV2 with TRBJ1-5; TRBD1 aligns across 7 bases. J lost 13 bases, V lost 5 bases, and 14 bases had no gene match. The CDR3 is made up of 14 amino acids. The V gene's germline CDR1 is SNHLY and CDR2 FYNNEI.

CDR3 residues: CASSVEGAGGINEQFF. In DNA form, the CDR3 reads TGTGCCAGCAGCGTAGAGGGAGCGGGGGGAATAAATGAGCAGTTCTTC. V gene TRBV9 combines with J gene TRBJ2-1; TRBD2 matches at 9 bases. This CDR3 is built from 16 residues. The V gene's germline CDR1 is SGDLS and CDR2 YYNGEE. Trimming took 0 bases from V and 7 from J; bases not matched to a gene: 8.

The chain combines TRBV28 with TRBJ2-1, with D maybe TRBD1 (5 bases). Germline CDR1 is MDHEN and CDR2 is SYDVKM. The germline V and J ends were trimmed by 2 bases and 2 bases, with 10 bases remaining between them. The CDR3 is 15 residues long. CDR3 sequence reads: CASSLPGYAYNEQFF. The CDR3 DNA follows: TGTGCCAGCAGTTTACCAGGGTATGCCTACAATGAGCAGTTCTTC. The full variable domain, with the rest looked up from reference TRBV28 and TRBJ2-1, is DVKVTQSSRYLVKRTGEKVFLECVQDMDHENMFWYRQDPGLGLRLIYFSYDVKMKEKGDIPEGYSVSREKKERFSLILESASTNQTSMYLCASSLPGYAYNEQFFGPGTRLTVL.

The V and J genes are TRBV28 and TRBJ2-3; D is perhaps TRBD1 (7 bases). Germline-derived CDR1 and CDR2 are MDHEN and SYDVKM. V shed 6 bases and J shed 2 bases, with 12 bases lying between them. The length of the CDR3 is 14 residues. CDR3 in amino acids: CASRRGQITDTQYF. In DNA, the CDR3 is TGTGCCAGCAGGCGGGGACAGATCACAGATACGCAGTATTTT.

The V call is TRBV30, the J call TRBJ2-1; D gene ambiguous. Per germline, CDR1 GTSNPN and CDR2 SVGIG (reference sequence). Trimming pared 4 bases from V and 1 base from J, leaving 8 bases between. The CDR3 totals 13 residues. This CDR3 reads CAWTVSSYNEQFF. The CDR3 DNA sequence: TGTGCCTGGACGGTTTCATCCTACAATGAGCAGTTCTTC.

This chain connects TRBV28 to TRBJ1-3; tentatively, D is TRBD1 (5 bases). CDR3 size: 13 residues. CDR1 and CDR2 (germline): MDHEN, SYDVKM. Trimming removed 3 bases at V and 8 bases at J, with 11 bases between. The CDR3 is CASSFGGGYTIYF. CDR3 bases: TGTGCCAGCAGTTTTGGCGGGGGATACACCATATATTTT.

This chain links TRBV6-5 with TRBJ2-7; D gene uncertain. The ends were cut back, 11 bases at V and 0 bases at J, with 11 bases in the middle. The CDR3 sequence is 12 residues long. Per germline, CDR1 MNHEY and CDR2 SVGAGI. This CDR3 is CAAQASSYEQYF. The DNA of the CDR3 is TGTGCCGCTCAGGCCAGCTCCTACGAGCAGTACTTC.

CDR3 DNA sequence: TGTGCCTGTCACTCCGGGACAGGGGGTCAGCCCCAGCATTTT. As protein: CACHSGTGGQPQHF. The chain recombines TRBV30 with TRBJ1-5; the match to TRBD1 covers 11 bases. With V trimmed by 6 bases and J by 6 bases, 7 bases remained unmatched. The CDR3 has 14 amino acids. Per germline, CDR1 GTSNPN and CDR2 SVGIG (reference sequence).

The J gene is TRBJ2-3, the V gene TRBV11-1; 12 bases are shared with TRBD1. The germline V gene has CDR1 SGHAT and CDR2 FQDESV (reference sequence). The CDR3 is 15 amino acids. J was trimmed by 7 bases and V by 1 base; bases with no gene match: 3. CDR3 sequence reads: CASSLEGTGGHTQYF. Here the CDR3 DNA reads TGTGCCAGCAGCTTAGAGGGGACAGGGGGCCATACGCAGTATTTT.

The J gene is TRBJ1-4, the V gene TRBV30, with 8 bases identical to TRBD1. V trimming: 2 bases; J trimming: 8 bases; junction bases outside the gene matches: 10. Germline CDR1 GTSNPN, CDR2 SVGIG (reference sequence). The CDR3 extends over 15 amino acids. CDR3 nucleotide sequence: TGTGCCTGGAGTCCCCCCCCAGGGGGCTACGAAAAACTGTTTTTT. Translated, it gives CAWSPPPGGYEKLFF.

V gene TRBV6-1 combines with J gene TRBJ2-7; D is undetermined. The V end was cut by 0 bases, the J end by 3 bases, with 12 bases between. In germline, CDR1 is MNHNS, CDR2 SASEGT. CDR3 length equals 15 residues. CDR3 amino acids: CASSEAFRQRYEQYF. CDR3 in DNA: TGTGCCAGCAGTGAAGCTTTCAGACAACGCTACGAGCAGTACTTC.

Only one count was recorded for this clone. This chain connects TRBV12-3 or TRBV12-4 to TRBJ2-7; no definite D call. Trimming took off 6 bases at V and 2 bases at J, with 11 bases between the two ends. This CDR3 has 13 residues. CDR3 residues: CASSLTAPYEQYF. CDR3 DNA sequence: TGTGCCAGCAGCCTGACTGCACCCTACGAGCAGTACTTC.

The chain uses TRBV29-1 and TRBJ1-3, with D uncertain. V lost 1 base and J lost 3, with 7 bases in between. The CDR3 has 13 residues. Germline lookup yields CDR1 SQVTM and CDR2 ANQGSEA. CDR3 loop: CSVEVGYGNTIYF. In nucleotides, the CDR3 is TGCAGCGTTGAAGTGGGTTATGGAAACACCATATATTTT.

The chain links TRBV5-5 to TRBJ1-6; a possible D gene is TRBD1 (5 bases). This CDR3 region has 15 residues. CDR1 and CDR2 from the germline V gene are SGHKS and YYEKEE (reference sequence). The V and J ends lost 4 bases and 6 bases respectively, with 14 bases between them. The CDR3 sequence: CASSRLQGRNSPLHF. The CDR3 nucleotides read TGTGCCAGCAGCCGCCTCCAGGGCCGTAATTCACCCCTCCACTTT.

This clone came up once. The gene calls are TRBV9 and TRBJ2-3; D possibly corresponds to TRBD2 (5 bases). The CDR3 sequence is 16 residues long. The ends were cut back, 3 bases at V and 4 bases at J, with 18 bases in the middle. The germline gives CDR1 SGDLS, CDR2 YYNGEE. CDR3 loop: CASSEGWASSADTQYF. CDR3 nucleotide sequence: TGTGCCAGCAGCGAAGGGTGGGCTAGCTCCGCAGATACGCAGTATTTT.

The V call is TRBV6-5, the J call TRBJ2-1; D possibly corresponds to TRBD1 (5 bases). The germline gives CDR1 MNHEY, CDR2 SVGAGI. This CDR3 is 14 amino acids long. Trimming removed 6 bases from V and 0 bases from J, with 9 bases in between. Written as DNA, the CDR3 is TGTGCCAGCAGATCAGGGTTCTCCTACAATGAGCAGTTCTTC. Translating gives CASRSGFSYNEQFF.

The DNA of the CDR3 is TGTGCCAGCAACCGTGGGGGGGGCACTGAAGCTTTCTTT. It translates to CASNRGGGTEAFF. The rearrangement links TRBV5-4 to TRBJ1-1; possible D gene TRBD1, 5 bases. Germline V gene lookup returns CDR1 SGHNT and CDR2 YYREEE (reference sequence). V lost 6 bases, J lost 4 bases, and 13 bases lay in between. CDR3 length: 13 residues.

The chain combines TRBV6-2 or TRBV6-3 with TRBJ2-2, with 11 bases matching TRBD1. V shed 6 bases and J 4 bases; nucleotides not matched to a gene: 7. Germline values: CDR1 MNHEY, CDR2 SVGEGT. The CDR3 has 16 amino acids. The CDR3 DNA is TGTGCCAGCAGCTGGGACAGGGGGATCGGCACCGGGGAGCTGTTTTTT. Protein sequence: CASSWDRGIGTGELFF.

The chain recombines TRBV28 with TRBJ1-2; TRBD1 matches 7 bases. V lost 5 bases, J lost 7 bases, and 10 bases stayed unmatched. The CDR3 contains 14 residues. CDR1 is MDHEN and CDR2 is SYDVKM in the germline V gene. The CDR3 reads CASSPLLGQTGYTF. The DNA of the CDR3 is TGTGCCAGCAGTCCATTACTGGGACAGACTGGCTACACCTTC.

The chain recombines TRBV6-5 with TRBJ1-5; D not resolved. CDR3 length: 12 amino acids. Trimming pared 8 bases from V and 7 bases from J, leaving 12 bases between. Germline V gene sequence: CDR1 MNHEY, CDR2 SVGAGI. The CDR3 loop is CASGESGQPQHF. CDR3 bases: TGTGCCAGCGGGGAAAGTGGCCAGCCCCAGCATTTT.

This chain joins TRBV7-9 and TRBJ1-3, with TRBD1 matching over 10 bases. This CDR3 comprises 18 residues. The V gene's germline CDR1 is SEHNR and CDR2 FQNEAQ (reference sequence). V was clipped by 3 bases and J by 0 bases; unmatched bases: 8. The CDR3 is CASSFTGTGALSGNTIYF. DNA of the CDR3: TGTGCCAGCAGCTTTACGGGGACAGGGGCCCTCTCTGGAAACACCATATATTTT.

The CDR3 protein is CASSLIWGRTGAGEQYF. CDR3 coding DNA: TGTGCCAGCAGCTTGATCTGGGGTCGGACAGGGGCGGGAGAGCAGTACTTC. V is TRBV11-2 and J is TRBJ2-7, with 9 positions matching TRBD1. The length of the CDR3 is 17 residues. The junction had 16 bases not matched to a gene; V was cut back by 3 bases and J by 7 bases. Germline CDR1 SGHAT, CDR2 FQNNGV.

The J gene is TRBJ2-3, the V gene TRBV27, with 10 nucleotides matching TRBD2. The CDR3 covers 14 residues. V was pared by 4 bases and J by 6 bases, with 4 bases of the junction left unmatched. In germline, CDR1 is MNHEY, CDR2 SMNVEV (reference sequence). CDR3 DNA: TGTGCCAGCAGTTCAGGGACTAGCGTGGATACGCAGTATTTT. It yields the protein CASSSGTSVDTQYF.

The V call is TRBV6-2 or TRBV6-3, the J call TRBJ2-3, with unresolved D. This CDR3 is built from 11 residues. V was cut by 6 bases and J by 4 bases, with 5 bases left in between. Germline CDR1 and CDR2: MNHEY and SVGEGT. The DNA for the CDR3 is TGTGCCAGCAGCATTGCAGATACGCAGTATTTT. The encoded protein is CASSIADTQYF.

This clone was detected only a few times. This chain links TRBV14 with TRBJ2-3; possibly TRBD1 or TRBD2 for D (5 bases each). V lost 6 bases and J 6 bases, leaving 16 bases between the germline ends. Germline lookup yields CDR1 SGHDN and CDR2 FVKESK. CDR3 length equals 14 residues. The CDR3 spells CASSGDVRRDTQYF. The CDR3 DNA reads as TGTGCCAGCAGTGGGGACGTTAGGCGGGATACGCAGTATTTT.

In its sample, this clone was seen once. V gene TRBV11-3 combines with J gene TRBJ2-5; D may match TRBD1 or TRBD2 (5 bases each). Trimming pared 5 bases from V and 3 bases from J, leaving 10 bases between. Germline CDR1 SGHNT, CDR2 YENEEA. CDR3 length: 13 amino acids. The CDR3 DNA reads TGTGCCAGCAGCCGGGGACGGGAAGAGACCCAGTACTTC. Translating gives CASSRGREETQYF.

The CDR3 reads CAWAWRGARNEQFF. The CDR3 bases are TGTGCCTGGGCGTGGCGGGGGGCCCGGAATGAGCAGTTCTTC. The chain links TRBV30 to TRBJ2-1, with 8 bases matching TRBD2. The length of the CDR3 is 14 residues. Trimming at V came to 5 bases and at J to 7 bases, leaving 10 bases not matched to a gene. Looked up from germline, CDR1 is GTSNPN and CDR2 is SVGIG (reference sequence).

This clone was counted only a few times. This chain links TRBV2 with TRBJ1-3, with 7 positions matching TRBD1. This CDR3 is built from 14 residues. From germline, CDR1 is SNHLY and CDR2 FYNNEI. V lost 6 bases to trimming and J lost 2 bases; unmatched junction nucleotides: 4. CDR3 amino acids: CASSRQGAGNTIYF. The CDR3 DNA follows: TGTGCCAGCAGCCGACAGGGTGCTGGAAACACCATATATTTT.

The chain joins TRBV9 to TRBJ1-2; D ambiguous. Germline lookup yields CDR1 SGDLS and CDR2 YYNGEE. This CDR3 is 14 amino acids long. The V end was cut by 4 bases, the J end by 5 bases, with 15 bases between. CDR3 nucleotides: TGTGCCAGCAGCAAGGGTGGAAACTCGTATGGCTACACCTTC. Amino acids: CASSKGGNSYGYTF.

The V call is TRBV12-5, the J call TRBJ1-6; 7 nucleotides match TRBD1. The V gene end was trimmed by 3 bases and the J gene end by 6 bases; junction bases not matched to a gene: 2. The CDR3 is made up of 14 amino acids. Germline CDR1 reads LGHNT; CDR2 reads FRNRAP. CDR3 sequence reads: CASGLSGGNSPLHF. As DNA, the CDR3 is TGTGCTAGTGGTTTATCAGGGGGTAATTCACCCCTCCACTTT.

The gene calls are TRBV7-3 and TRBJ2-3, with D uncertain. The CDR3 runs to 15 residues. Trimming removed 4 bases at V and 2 bases at J, with 13 bases between. Looked up from germline, CDR1 is SGHTA and CDR2 is FQGTGA. The CDR3, as DNA: TGTGCCAGCAGCTCCTATGGGCAACCCACAGATACGCAGTATTTT. Protein: CASSSYGQPTDTQYF.